This T cell receptor beta chain comes out of a study of CD8+ T cells in alopecia areata. The study, taken as a whole, reports: Having just one nonresponder leaves the connection between baseline CD8+ expansion and response unresolved. Sequencing of scalp tissue also captures the resident alphabeta T cells of normal skin. While tofacitinib was given, many expanded lesional clones persisted in scalp and blood.

The V gene lost 8 bases and the J gene lost 1 base, with 14 bases spanning the gap. The V gene's germline CDR1 is GTSNPN and CDR2 SVGIG (reference sequence). The CDR3 contains 13 residues. TCR sequencing used cDNA made by reverse transcription of extracted RNA. Assay used: immunoSEQ multiplex PCR; TCRdb lists only in-frame clones, some missing. The sample includes 200,000 to 250,000 clones, about three fifths of them seen just once. Treatment specified: oral pan-JAK inhibitor, 5-10 mg twice daily. In the case of this clone: Its target is unknown.

The sample in question was CD4+ T cells sorted from blood, obtained at week 4, from a patient treated with tofacitinib. The chain employs TRBV30 and TRBJ1-1, with D maybe TRBD1 (6 bases). The clonotype was recovered from a human donor with alopecia areata. The CDR3 is CARDQTGNTEAFF. In DNA form, the CDR3 reads TGTGCCCGGGACCAGACAGGGAACACTGAAGCTTTCTTT.